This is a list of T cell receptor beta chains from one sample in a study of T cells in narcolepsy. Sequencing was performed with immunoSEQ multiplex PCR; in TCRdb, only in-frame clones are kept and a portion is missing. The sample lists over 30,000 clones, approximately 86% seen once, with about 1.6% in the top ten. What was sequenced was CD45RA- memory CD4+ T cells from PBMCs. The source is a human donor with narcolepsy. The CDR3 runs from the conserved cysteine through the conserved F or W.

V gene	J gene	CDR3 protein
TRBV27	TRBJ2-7	CASGHRYEQYF
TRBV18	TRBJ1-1	CASSPRENTEAFF
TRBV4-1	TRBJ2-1	CASSPPLLGEQFF
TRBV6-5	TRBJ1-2	CASSYSRGAEYGYTF
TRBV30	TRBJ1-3	CAWTKGSGNTIYF
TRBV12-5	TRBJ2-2	CASGLGNTGELFF
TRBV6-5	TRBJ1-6	CASTGSSYNSPLHF
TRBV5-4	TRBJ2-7	CASSSRTGAYEQYF
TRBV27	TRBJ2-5	CASSLSLRGGEETQYF
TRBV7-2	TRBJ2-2	CASSLESGGAANTGELFF
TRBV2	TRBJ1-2	CASSRGGANYGYTF
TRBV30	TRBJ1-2	CAWRVQGASSYGYTF
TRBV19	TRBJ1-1	CASSIRTGTTEAFF
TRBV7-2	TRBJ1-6	CASSLAFSNSPLHF
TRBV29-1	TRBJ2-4	CSVAQGTKNIQYF
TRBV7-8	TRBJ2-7	CASSLEPGTGAYEQYF
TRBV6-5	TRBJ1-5	CASSGTGSIQPQHF
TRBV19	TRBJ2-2	CASSMMRGNTGELFF
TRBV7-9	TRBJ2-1	CASSPTSGNYNEQFF
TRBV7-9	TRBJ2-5	CASSLRLAGGLQETQYF
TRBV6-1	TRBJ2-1	CASSELAGVGNEQFF
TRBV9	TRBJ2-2	CASSVTGNAGELFF
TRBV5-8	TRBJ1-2	CASSSTDGYTF
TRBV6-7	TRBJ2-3	CASKGRWDTQYF
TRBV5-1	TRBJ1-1	CASSPLSDRSTEAFF
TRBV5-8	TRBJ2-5	CASSQGLTSGSAETQYF
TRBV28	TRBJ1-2	CASSLYLYGYTF
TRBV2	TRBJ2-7	CASSLGGVSYEQYF